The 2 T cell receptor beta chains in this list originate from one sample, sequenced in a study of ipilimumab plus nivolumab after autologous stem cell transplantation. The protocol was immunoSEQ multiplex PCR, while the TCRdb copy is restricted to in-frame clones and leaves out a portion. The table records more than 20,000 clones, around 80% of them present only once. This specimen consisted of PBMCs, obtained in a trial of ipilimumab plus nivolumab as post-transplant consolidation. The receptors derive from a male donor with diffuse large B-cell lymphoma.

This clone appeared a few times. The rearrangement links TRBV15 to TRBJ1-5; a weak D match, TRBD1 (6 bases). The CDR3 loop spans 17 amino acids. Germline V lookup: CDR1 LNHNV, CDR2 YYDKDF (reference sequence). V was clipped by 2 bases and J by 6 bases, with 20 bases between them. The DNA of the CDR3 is TGTGCCACCAGCAGACCAACCATAGGGGGATTCGGTCAGCCCCAGCATTTT. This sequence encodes CATSRPTIGGFGQPQHF.

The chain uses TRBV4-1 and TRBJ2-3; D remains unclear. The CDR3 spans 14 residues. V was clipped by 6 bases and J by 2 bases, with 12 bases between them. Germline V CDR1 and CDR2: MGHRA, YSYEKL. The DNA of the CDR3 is TGCGCCAGCAGTGGCTCGCCGGTCACAGATACGCAGTATTTT. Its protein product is CASSGSPVTDTQYF.